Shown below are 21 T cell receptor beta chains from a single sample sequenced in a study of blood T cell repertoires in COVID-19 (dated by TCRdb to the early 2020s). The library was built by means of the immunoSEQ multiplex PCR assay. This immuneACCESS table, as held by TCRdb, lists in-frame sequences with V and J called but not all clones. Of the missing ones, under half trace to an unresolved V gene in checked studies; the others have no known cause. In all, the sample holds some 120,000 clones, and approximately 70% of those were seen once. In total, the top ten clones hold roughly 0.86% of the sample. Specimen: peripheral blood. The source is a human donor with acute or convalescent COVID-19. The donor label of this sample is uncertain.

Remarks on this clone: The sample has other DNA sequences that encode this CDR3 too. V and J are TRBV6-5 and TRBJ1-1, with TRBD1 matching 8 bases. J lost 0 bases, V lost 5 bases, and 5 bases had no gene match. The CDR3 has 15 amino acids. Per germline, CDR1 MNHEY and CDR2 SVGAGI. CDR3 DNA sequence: TGTGCCAGCAGTCCCGGGACAGGTATGAACACTGAAGCTTTCTTT. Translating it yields CASSPGTGMNTEAFF.

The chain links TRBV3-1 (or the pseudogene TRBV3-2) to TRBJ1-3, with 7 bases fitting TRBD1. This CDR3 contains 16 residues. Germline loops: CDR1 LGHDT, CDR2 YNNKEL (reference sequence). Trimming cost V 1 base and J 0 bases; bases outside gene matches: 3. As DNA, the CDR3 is TGTGCCAGCAGCCAAGGACAGGGAAACTCTGGAAACACCATATATTTT. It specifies CASSQGQGNSGNTIYF.

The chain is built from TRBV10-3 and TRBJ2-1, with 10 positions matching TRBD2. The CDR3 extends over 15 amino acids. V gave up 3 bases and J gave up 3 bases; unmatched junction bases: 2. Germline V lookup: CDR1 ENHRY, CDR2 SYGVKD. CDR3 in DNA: TGTGCCATCAGTGATTTAGCGGGGGGCTACAATGAGCAGTTCTTC. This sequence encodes CAISDLAGGYNEQFF.

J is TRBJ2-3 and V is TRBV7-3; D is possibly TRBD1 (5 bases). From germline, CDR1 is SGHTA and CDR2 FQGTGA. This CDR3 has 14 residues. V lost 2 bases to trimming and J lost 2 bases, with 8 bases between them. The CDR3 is CASSLGAATDTQYF. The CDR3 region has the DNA TGTGCCAGCAGCTTAGGGGCCGCCACAGATACGCAGTATTTT.

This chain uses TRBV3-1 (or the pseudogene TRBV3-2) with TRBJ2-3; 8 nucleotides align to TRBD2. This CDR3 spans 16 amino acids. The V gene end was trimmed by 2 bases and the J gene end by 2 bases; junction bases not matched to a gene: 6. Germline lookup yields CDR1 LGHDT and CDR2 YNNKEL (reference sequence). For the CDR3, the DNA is TGTGCCAGCAGCCAATTCGCGGGGGGCTTCACAGATACGCAGTATTTT. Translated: CASSQFAGGFTDTQYF.

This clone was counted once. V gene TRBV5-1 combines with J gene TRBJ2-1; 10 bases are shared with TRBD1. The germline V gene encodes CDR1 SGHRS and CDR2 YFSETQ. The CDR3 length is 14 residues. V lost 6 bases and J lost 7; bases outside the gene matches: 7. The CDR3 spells CASNKGQGTNEQFF. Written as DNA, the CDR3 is TGCGCCAGCAACAAGGGACAGGGGACAAATGAGCAGTTCTTC.

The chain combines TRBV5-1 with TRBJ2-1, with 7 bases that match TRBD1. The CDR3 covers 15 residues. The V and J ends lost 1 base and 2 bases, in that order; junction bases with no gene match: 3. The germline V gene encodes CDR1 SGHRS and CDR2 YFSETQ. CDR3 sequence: CASSLSGTAYNEQFF. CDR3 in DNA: TGCGCCAGCAGCTTGTCCGGGACAGCCTACAATGAGCAGTTCTTC.

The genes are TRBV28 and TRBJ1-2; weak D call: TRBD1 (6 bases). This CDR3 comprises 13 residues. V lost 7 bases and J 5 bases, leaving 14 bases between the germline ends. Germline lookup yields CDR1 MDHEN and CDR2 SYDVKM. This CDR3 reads CASTGGSRYGYTF. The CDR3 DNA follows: TGTGCCAGCACGGGGGGCTCCCGATATGGCTACACCTTC.

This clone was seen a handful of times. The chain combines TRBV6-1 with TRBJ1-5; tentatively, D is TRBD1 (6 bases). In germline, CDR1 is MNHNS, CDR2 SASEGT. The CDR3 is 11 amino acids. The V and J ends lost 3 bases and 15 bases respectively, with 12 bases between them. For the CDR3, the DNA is TGTGCCAGCAGTGACCACAGGGACCGGCATTTT. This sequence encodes CASSDHRDRHF.

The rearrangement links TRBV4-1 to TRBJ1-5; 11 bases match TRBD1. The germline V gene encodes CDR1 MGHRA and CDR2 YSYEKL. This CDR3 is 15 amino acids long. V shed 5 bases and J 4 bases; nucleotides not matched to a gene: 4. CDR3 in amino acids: CASSVRDRGNQPQHF. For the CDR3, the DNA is TGCGCCAGCAGCGTCCGGGACAGGGGGAATCAGCCCCAGCATTTT.

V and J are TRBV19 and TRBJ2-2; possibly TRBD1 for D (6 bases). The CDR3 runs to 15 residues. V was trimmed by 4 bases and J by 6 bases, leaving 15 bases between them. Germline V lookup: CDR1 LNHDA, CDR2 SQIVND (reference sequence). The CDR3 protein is CASSTFFTGSGELFF. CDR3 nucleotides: TGTGCCAGTAGTACCTTCTTTACAGGGTCCGGGGAGCTGTTTTTT.

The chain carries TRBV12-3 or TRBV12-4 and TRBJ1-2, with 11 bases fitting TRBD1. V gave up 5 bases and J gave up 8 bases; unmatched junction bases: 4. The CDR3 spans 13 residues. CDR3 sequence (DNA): TGTGCCAGCAGTGGACAGGGGGCAGAAGGCTACACCTTC. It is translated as CASSGQGAEGYTF.

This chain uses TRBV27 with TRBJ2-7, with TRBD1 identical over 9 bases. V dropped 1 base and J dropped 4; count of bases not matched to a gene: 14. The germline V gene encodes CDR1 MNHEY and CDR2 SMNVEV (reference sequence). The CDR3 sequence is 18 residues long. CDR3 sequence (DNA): TGTGCCAGCAGTTTATGCCCCAGACATTGGGACAGGGATTACGAGCAGTACGTC. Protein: CASSLCPRHWDRDYEQYV.

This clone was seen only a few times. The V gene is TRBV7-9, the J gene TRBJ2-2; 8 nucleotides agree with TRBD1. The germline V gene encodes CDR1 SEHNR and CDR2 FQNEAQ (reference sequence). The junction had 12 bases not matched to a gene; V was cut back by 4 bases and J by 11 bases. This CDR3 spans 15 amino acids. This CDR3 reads CASSSGAGQGRELFF. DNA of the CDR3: TGTGCCAGCAGCTCTGGAGCCGGACAGGGCCGCGAGCTGTTTTTT. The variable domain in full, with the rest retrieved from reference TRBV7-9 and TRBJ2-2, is DTGVSQNPRHKITKRGQNVTFRCDPISEHNRLYWYRQTLGQGPEFLTYFQNEAQLEKSRLLSDRFSAERPKGSFSTLEIQRTEQGDSAMYLCASSSGAGQGRELFFGEGSRLTVL.

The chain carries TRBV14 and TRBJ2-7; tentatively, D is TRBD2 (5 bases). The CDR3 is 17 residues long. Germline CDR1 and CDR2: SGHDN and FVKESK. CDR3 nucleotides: TGTGCTCCCAGCCGGGGTCGTCTACCCGGTTTCTCCTACGAGCAGTACGTC. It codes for CAPSRGRLPGFSYEQYV.

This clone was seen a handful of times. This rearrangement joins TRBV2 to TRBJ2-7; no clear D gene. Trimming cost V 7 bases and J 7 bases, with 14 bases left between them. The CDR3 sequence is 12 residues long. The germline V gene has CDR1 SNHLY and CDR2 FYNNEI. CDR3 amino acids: CASTLHLEEQYV. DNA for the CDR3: TGTGCCAGCACCTTACACCTGGAGGAGCAGTACGTC.

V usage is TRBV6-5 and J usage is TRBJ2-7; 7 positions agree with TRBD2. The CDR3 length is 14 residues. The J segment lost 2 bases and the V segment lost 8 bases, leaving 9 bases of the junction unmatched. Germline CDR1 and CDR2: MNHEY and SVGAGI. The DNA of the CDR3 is TGTGCCAGCGGGGGGGTCACTTTACCCTACGAGCAGTACTTC. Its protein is CASGGVTLPYEQYF.

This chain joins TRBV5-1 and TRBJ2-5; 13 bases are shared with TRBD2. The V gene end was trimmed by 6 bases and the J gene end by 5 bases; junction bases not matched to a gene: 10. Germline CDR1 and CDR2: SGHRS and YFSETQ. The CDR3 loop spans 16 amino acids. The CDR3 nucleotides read TGCGCCAGCACCCCAACTAGCGGGGGGGGCAGGGAGACCCAGTACTTC. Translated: CASTPTSGGGRETQYF. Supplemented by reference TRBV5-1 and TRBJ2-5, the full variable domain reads KAGVTQTPRYLIKTRGQQVTLSCSPISGHRSVSWYQQTPGQGLQFLFEYFSETQRNKGNFPGRFSGRQFSNSRSEMNVSTLELGDSALYLCASTPTSGGGRETQYFGPGTRLLVL.

The chain's CDR3 is CASSPALHYGYTF. The CDR3 nucleotides are TGTGCCAGCAGCCCCGCCCTACACTATGGCTACACCTTC. The chain uses TRBV14 and TRBJ1-2; D not resolved. CDR3 size: 13 residues. Germline CDR1 SGHDN, CDR2 FVKESK. Trimming pared 4 bases from V and 3 bases from J, leaving 9 bases between.

As DNA, the CDR3 is TGTGCCAGCAGCTCGTGGGGACAGAATAATGAGCAGTTCTTC. Translated: CASSSWGQNNEQFF. The V and J genes are TRBV7-2 and TRBJ2-1, with TRBD1 matching over 7 bases. J was trimmed by 7 bases and V by 4 bases; bases with no gene match: 7. The germline gives CDR1 SGHTA, CDR2 FQGNSA. The CDR3 has 14 amino acids.

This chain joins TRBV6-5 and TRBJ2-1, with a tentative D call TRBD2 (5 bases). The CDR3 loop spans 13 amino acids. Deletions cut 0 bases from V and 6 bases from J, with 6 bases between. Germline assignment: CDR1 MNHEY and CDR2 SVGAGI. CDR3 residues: CASSYSEGNEQFF. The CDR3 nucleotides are TGTGCCAGCAGTTACTCCGAGGGCAATGAGCAGTTCTTC.